This TCR beta chain was obtained from a study of blood T cell repertoires in COVID-19 (dated by TCRdb to about 2020). A note on the overall study: The collaborator samples originated in the United States, Italy and Spain and spanned the acute and convalescent phases of COVID-19. The prospective study material was composed of cDNA or gDNA derived from T cells, B-cell-depleted T cells, or PBMCs. Subjects who had been exposed to COVID-19, were actively infected with it, or had recovered from it provided the deeply sampled blood TCRbeta repertoires that made up the dataset. The repertoires were made available in a free public database intended to serve as a resource for research on the immune response to SARS-CoV-2. The samples were drawn from two sources: the first 160 participants of the ongoing ImmuneRACE study, and 1,000 to 1,500 subjects contributed by 6 global collaborators. The sample metadata nearly always contained a de-identified subject ID, COVID-19 status, age in years and sex. HLA class I and class II types, where available, came from metadata supplied by the sample provider rather than from assay-based typing.

V ends up 6 bases short and J 6 bases short, with an unmatched junction base count of 6. Reading from cysteine to phenylalanine, the CDR3 counts 14 amino acids. Of all the DNA, just the CDR3 is kept, 42 bases in frame from base 1. The CDR1 and CDR2 encoded by the germline V gene (reference sequence) are MNHNY and SVGAGI. Whole blood was collected in K2EDTA tubes by collaborating institutions according to the institutions' own protocols. For TCRbeta analysis, collaborators shipped samples as frozen whole blood, isolated PBMCs, or DNA extracted from either of those sample types. Turning to this clone: Its antigen specificity is not known. Base-call qualities are not available, and no considerably larger clone is one nucleotide away.

Paper-wide results and their limitations: The quantity of clinical and demographic metadata differed by source and by participant and was supplied without curation.

TCRbeta CDR3 regions were amplified from genomic DNA by means of the immunoSEQ Assay, a bias-controlled multiplex PCR. The original methods were these. The number of nucleated cells in each sample was estimated from the amplification of reference gene primers within the assay. To quantify the absolute abundance of each unique TCRbeta CDR3 rearrangement, sequence reads were collapsed and filtered. Productive Simpson clonality was computed per sample as the square root of Simpson's diversity index over productive rearrangements. As stored in TCRdb, this immuneACCESS dataset retains in-frame rearrangements with V and J assigned. A fraction of the clones does not appear; measured against another copy, unresolved V genes explain less than half of the discrepancy, and the remainder lacks a known reason. Clonal size and the V and J genes are those of that table, whereas D and trimming came from the DNA. The sample has 70,000 to 95,000 clones on record, around 96% of them singletons. Around 4.2% of the sample is held by the ten biggest clonotypes.

This clonotype was sampled from a human donor with active COVID-19. The donor label of this sample is uncertain. The sequence links TRBV6-6 to TRBJ1-5; TRBD1 aligns with 9 central bases. Input material: peripheral blood. The CDR3 region has the sequence CASRGDRVSQPQHF. The sequenced DNA: TGTGCCAGCAGGGGGGACAGGGTTAGTCAGCCCCAGCATTTT.